These 14 T cell receptor beta chains originate from one sample sequenced in a study of blood T cell repertoires in COVID-19. Using immunoSEQ multiplex PCR, the repertoire was profiled, and TCRdb retains in-frame clones only, with some absent. The sample gives approximately 140,000 clones, approximately 79% of which show up once; roughly 3.4% is in the top ten. Sequences were obtained from peripheral blood. Every receptor here comes from a man aged 55 to 70 with acute or convalescent COVID-19.

The rearrangement links TRBV30 to TRBJ2-7; 9 bases align to TRBD1. This CDR3 comprises 12 residues. Germline-derived CDR1 and CDR2 are GTSNPN and SVGIG (reference sequence). The junction had 3 bases not matched to a gene; V was cut back by 7 bases and J by 2 bases. CDR3 coding DNA: TGTGCCTTGGGGACAGGGCCCTACGAGCAGTACTTC. Amino acids: CALGTGPYEQYF.

The chain is built from TRBV6-2 or TRBV6-3 and TRBJ2-7; D gene uncertain. V lost 3 bases and J 5 bases, leaving 8 bases between the germline ends. The CDR3 runs 12 residues. The germline gives CDR1 MNHEY, CDR2 SVGEGT. In DNA form, the CDR3 reads TGTGCCAGCAGTTATTCGTTCGACGAGCAGTACTTC. Protein: CASSYSFDEQYF.

This clone was counted only a few times. This sequence joins TRBV9 and TRBJ2-3, with TRBD2 matching 9 bases. Germline V gene lookup returns CDR1 SGDLS and CDR2 YYNGEE. This CDR3 has 15 residues. V lost 0 bases, J lost 6 bases, and 5 bases stayed unmatched. CDR3 DNA sequence: TGTGCCAGCAGCGTAGGTCTAGCGGGGTCTGATACGCAGTATTTT. Residues: CASSVGLAGSDTQYF.

The CDR3 coding sequence is TGCGCCAGCAGCTTCGCCGGGACTAGTAGTGACATTCAGTACTTC. Translation: CASSFAGTSSDIQYF. This rearrangement joins TRBV5-1 to TRBJ2-4; TRBD2 matches 8 bases. Germline CDR1 reads SGHRS; CDR2 reads YFSETQ. V trimming: 2 bases; J trimming: 8 bases; junction bases outside the gene matches: 9. This CDR3 spans 15 amino acids.

The chain recombines TRBV7-8 with TRBJ1-1; possible D gene TRBD1, 6 bases. This CDR3 spans 14 amino acids. V lost 7 bases and J lost 1, with 13 bases in between. Per the germline V gene, CDR1 is SGHVS and CDR2 is FQNEAQ. This CDR3 reads CASISRDKNTEAFF. CDR3 nucleotides: TGTGCCAGCATTAGCCGGGACAAGAACACTGAAGCTTTCTTT.

V is TRBV5-4 and J is TRBJ2-7, with D tentatively TRBD2 (6 bases). Trimming stripped 3 bases from V and 0 bases from J, with 13 bases between. The germline CDR1 and CDR2 sequences are SGHNT and YYREEE (reference sequence). This CDR3 contains 15 residues. The CDR3 region is CASSSAGSVSYEQYF. The CDR3 bases are TGTGCCAGCAGCTCCGCGGGGTCAGTCTCCTACGAGCAGTACTTC.

This sequence joins TRBV5-6 and TRBJ2-4, with 10 bases that match TRBD1. Germline CDR1 reads SGHDT; CDR2 reads YYEEEE. The CDR3 has 15 residues. V was clipped by 4 bases and J by 6 bases; unmatched bases: 7. CDR3 nucleotides: TGTGCCAGCAGCCAGACAGGGGGCCGCGGAAACATTCAGTACTTC. Amino acids: CASSQTGGRGNIQYF.

This clone was seen a few times. The gene calls are TRBV19 and TRBJ1-5; TRBD1 matches at 9 bases. The CDR3 is 14 residues long. Looked up from germline, CDR1 is LNHDA and CDR2 is SQIVND (reference sequence). The V segment lost 5 bases and the J segment 7 bases; nucleotides outside the gene matches: 6. CDR3 residues: CASSPTGGMQPQHF. The CDR3 bases are TGTGCCAGTAGTCCGACAGGGGGGATGCAGCCCCAGCATTTT.

The V gene is TRBV6-5, the J gene TRBJ1-5; tentative D call: TRBD1 (5 bases). This CDR3 contains 15 residues. The germline V gene has CDR1 MNHEY and CDR2 SVGAGI. V was trimmed by 3 bases and J by 2 bases, leaving 11 bases between them. CDR3 protein: CASSYNGGGNQPQHF. The CDR3 bases are TGTGCCAGCAGTTATAACGGGGGGGGCAATCAGCCCCAGCATTTT.

This chain joins TRBV10-3 and TRBJ1-5; D might be TRBD1 (5 bases). V was clipped by 0 bases and J by 3 bases, with 15 bases between them. The CDR3 is 17 residues long. Germline assignment: CDR1 ENHRY and CDR2 SYGVKD. CDR3 region: CAISESLGPGNNQPQHF. Here the CDR3 DNA reads TGTGCCATCAGTGAGTCATTGGGGCCAGGCAACAATCAGCCCCAGCATTTT.

The rearrangement links TRBV3-1 (or the pseudogene TRBV3-2) to TRBJ2-1, with D perhaps matching TRBD2 (6 bases). This CDR3 comprises 13 residues. Germline CDR1 and CDR2: LGHDT and YNNKEL (reference sequence). Trimming cost V 6 bases and J 6 bases, with 12 bases left between them. The CDR3 region has the DNA TGTGCCAGCAGGGCCGGGAGTCTCAATGAGCAGTTCTTC. Translated, it gives CASRAGSLNEQFF.

V is TRBV7-8 and J is TRBJ1-3; perhaps TRBD1 as D (6 bases). Per the germline V gene, CDR1 is SGHVS and CDR2 is FQNEAQ. V lost 8 bases and J 2 bases, leaving 10 bases between the germline ends. This CDR3 comprises 13 residues. The chain's CDR3 is CASSTGTGNTIYF. CDR3 nucleotide sequence: TGTGCCAGCTCTACAGGGACTGGAAACACCATATATTTT.

The rearrangement uses TRBV20-1 and TRBJ1-5; tentatively, D is TRBD1 (6 bases). Trimming took 3 bases from V and 2 from J, leaving 11 bases between them. This CDR3 is built from 14 residues. Germline lookup yields CDR1 DFQATT and CDR2 SNEGSKA (reference sequence). The CDR3 DNA sequence: TGCAGTGCTAGTACAGGGAGGGGCAATCAGCCCCAGCATTTT. This gives the protein CSASTGRGNQPQHF.

This clone came up a few times. This chain connects TRBV28 to TRBJ1-5; D is perhaps TRBD1 (5 bases). Trimming took off 2 bases at V and 7 bases at J, with 12 bases between the two ends. Per the germline V gene, CDR1 is MDHEN and CDR2 is SYDVKM. The CDR3 is made up of 14 amino acids. The CDR3 DNA reads TGTGCCAGCAGTTTACGTGAAAGGGGCCAGCCCCAGCATTTT. Residues: CASSLRERGQPQHF.